The clone carrying this T cell receptor (beta chain) was found many times. Antigen unknown. Preparation of TCR beta libraries was done by quantitative 5'-RACE with molecular barcodes. A single record per CDR3 protein comes from TCRdb applying MiXCR to the 5' RACE reads. The sample records some 130,000 distinct CDR3 sequences, about 6.7% being singletons. Trimming cost V 0 bases and J 4 bases, with 11 bases left between them. The germline gives CDR1 SGHRS, CDR2 YFSETQ. The CDR3 sequence is 15 residues long. The sample comes from a study of CD8 T cells in ankylosing spondylitis. Study-wide results and limits: It was reported that disease-linked clones were significantly enriched in matched ankylosing spondylitis synovial fluid. Peripheral blood held disease-linked clones only at relatively low frequency, and these were CD8+. Reports of some motif variants in reactive arthritis synovial fluid and blood predate this one.

The chain recombines TRBV5-1 with TRBJ2-1; weak D call: TRBD2 (5 bases). The sequenced sample consisted of blood, either unsorted or a sorted T cell fraction (not recorded which). The TCR sequence derives from a female donor with ankylosing spondylitis or in good health (not recorded which). The CDR3: CASSLEAARYNEQFF. DNA for the CDR3: TGCGCCAGCAGCTTGGAAGCGGCCCGATACAATGAGCAGTTCTTC.